One and the same sample provided the 27 T cell receptor beta chains below, sequenced in a study of T cell responses to AZD1222 COVID-19 vaccine. Profiled with immunoSEQ multiplex PCR; TCRdb holds only in-frame clones, not every one. The sample yields 100,000 to 140,000 clones, 90% to 95% seen once. The material was peripheral blood, obtained 28 days after the second AZD1222 dose. The receptor set was obtained from an adult who received the AZD1222 COVID-19 vaccine.

CDR3 in DNA: TGTGCCAGCAGAGGGAACAGGGAGAACACTGAAGCTTTCTTT. Translation gives CASRGNRENTEAFF. The chain is built from TRBV6-4 and TRBJ1-1; TRBD1 is a possible D gene (6 bases). This CDR3 has 14 residues. The germline CDR1 and CDR2 sequences are MRHNA and SNTAGT. V was cut by 6 bases and J by 1 base, with 12 bases left in between.

The chain has TRBV15 and TRBJ2-5, with D hard to call. Trimming cost V 3 bases and J 4 bases, with 18 bases left between them. The CDR3 has 16 amino acids. Germline CDR1 and CDR2: LNHNV and YYDKDF (reference sequence). In DNA, the CDR3 is TGTGCCACCAGCAGGATTACCGGTACCAAGAGAGAGACCCAGTACTTC. As protein: CATSRITGTKRETQYF.

The V gene is TRBV3-1 (or the pseudogene TRBV3-2), the J gene TRBJ1-2; TRBD1 agrees at 7 bases. Germline trimming cut 1 base from V and 7 bases from J; bases unmatched to any gene: 6. CDR3 length: 14 residues. Germline assignment: CDR1 LGHDT and CDR2 YNNKEL (reference sequence). The CDR3 reads CASSQAQGVGGYTF. Here the CDR3 DNA reads TGTGCCAGCAGCCAAGCCCAGGGGGTCGGTGGCTACACCTTC.

This chain connects TRBV28 to TRBJ1-5; no reliable D call. The CDR3 contains 16 residues. Germline CDR1 MDHEN, CDR2 SYDVKM. The V end lost 2 bases, the J end lost 0 bases, and 11 bases lay between the germline ends. CDR3 in DNA: TGTGCCAGCAGTTTACACGGCCAGCTTAGCAATCAGCCCCAGCATTTT. Encoded protein: CASSLHGQLSNQPQHF.

The V gene is TRBV2, the J gene TRBJ2-7, with D perhaps matching TRBD2 (5 bases). The ends were cut back, 10 bases at V and 1 base at J, with 11 bases in the middle. This CDR3 is 12 amino acids long. Germline V gives CDR1 SNHLY, CDR2 FYNNEI. The chain's CDR3 is CAIRTRSYEQYF. CDR3 bases: TGTGCCATTCGGACTCGTTCCTACGAGCAGTACTTC.

The rearrangement joins TRBV27 to TRBJ1-6; D ambiguous. Germline CDR1 reads MNHEY; CDR2 reads SMNVEV (reference sequence). This CDR3 region has 14 residues. Trimming removed 7 bases from V and 10 bases from J, with 17 bases in between. The CDR3 nucleotides read TGTGCCAGCACCCCGACACTCACGGCGTCACCCCTCCACTTT. It codes for CASTPTLTASPLHF.

This sequence joins TRBV7-2 and TRBJ1-5; no reliable D call. The CDR3 spans 15 residues. Deletions cut 1 base from V and 3 bases from J, with 10 bases between. Looked up from germline, CDR1 is SGHTA and CDR2 is FQGNSA. The DNA of the CDR3 is TGTGCCAGCAGCTTAGGGAACGGCATCAATCAGCCCCAGCATTTT. Its protein product is CASSLGNGINQPQHF.

The chain carries TRBV3-1 (or the pseudogene TRBV3-2) and TRBJ1-1; the match to TRBD1 covers 8 bases. The CDR3 has 15 amino acids. Losses at the gene ends were 5 bases for V and 4 bases for J; bases not matched to a gene: 9. CDR1 LGHDT and CDR2 YNNKEL come from the germline V gene (reference sequence). The CDR3 loop is CASSWAGGAGTEAFF. Written as DNA, the CDR3 is TGTGCCAGCAGCTGGGCAGGGGGCGCCGGCACTGAAGCTTTCTTT.

V and J are TRBV7-9 and TRBJ1-1; a weak D match, TRBD1 (5 bases). The V gene lost 6 bases and the J gene lost 4 bases, with 15 bases spanning the gap. The CDR3 has 14 amino acids. CDR1 is SEHNR, CDR2 FQNEAQ, per germline (reference sequence). This CDR3 reads CASSPKGRVTEAFF. The CDR3 DNA reads as TGTGCCAGCAGTCCTAAGGGGAGGGTCACTGAAGCTTTCTTT.

The CDR3 sequence is CASSVGGSTEAFF. CDR3 DNA sequence: TGTGCCAGCAGCGTCGGGGGGAGCACTGAAGCTTTCTTT. The gene calls are TRBV9 and TRBJ1-1; a weak D match, TRBD1 (5 bases). The germline CDR1 and CDR2 sequences are SGDLS and YYNGEE. V dropped 2 bases and J dropped 4 bases, with 9 bases sitting between them. CDR3 length: 13 residues. Filled out from reference TRBV9 and TRBJ1-1, the complete variable domain reads DSGVTQTPKHLITATGQRVTLRCSPRSGDLSVYWYQQSLDQGLQFLIQYYNGEERAKGNILERFSAQQFPDLHSELNLSSLELGDSALYFCASSVGGSTEAFFGQGTRLTVV.

This sequence joins TRBV5-1 and TRBJ1-4, with 9 bases that match TRBD1. The germline V gene has CDR1 SGHRS and CDR2 YFSETQ. V dropped 1 base and J dropped 8; count of bases not matched to a gene: 6. CDR3 length: 15 amino acids. The CDR3 DNA reads TGCGCCAGCAGCTTGCGCGGGACAGGGAACGAAAAACTGTTTTTT. It yields the protein CASSLRGTGNEKLFF.

This chain joins TRBV27 and TRBJ2-1; D is tentatively TRBD1 or TRBD2 (5 bases each). V lost 2 bases and J lost 2, with 10 bases in between. Germline values: CDR1 MNHEY, CDR2 SMNVEV (reference sequence). CDR3 length: 15 residues. CDR3 residues: CASSLGDGTYNEQFF. The CDR3 nucleotides read TGTGCCAGCAGTTTAGGGGACGGGACCTACAATGAGCAGTTCTTC.

The chain carries TRBV3-1 (or the pseudogene TRBV3-2) and TRBJ1-4, with 11 bases matching TRBD1. Germline lookup yields CDR1 LGHDT and CDR2 YNNKEL (reference sequence). CDR3 length: 16 amino acids. V dropped 3 bases and J dropped 8; count of bases not matched to a gene: 8. CDR3 sequence (DNA): TGTGCCAGCAGCCACTCGGACAGGGGGCTTGAGGAAAAACTGTTTTTT. Amino acids: CASSHSDRGLEEKLFF.

This chain joins TRBV9 and TRBJ2-7; 10 bases match TRBD1. V shed 0 bases, J shed 2 bases, and the junction held 5 bases outside the gene matches. Germline CDR1 is SGDLS and CDR2 is YYNGEE. The CDR3 loop spans 16 amino acids. CDR3 nucleotide sequence: TGTGCCAGCAGCGTAGCCGCGGACAGGGGGGCCTACGAGCAGTACTTC. This sequence encodes CASSVAADRGAYEQYF.

In its sample, this clone was seen once. The chain uses TRBV5-6 and TRBJ1-4, with 11 bases aligning to TRBD1. Germline-derived CDR1 and CDR2 are SGHDT and YYEEEE. V was clipped by 4 bases and J by 8 bases; unmatched bases: 7. The CDR3 totals 15 residues. The CDR3 DNA reads TGTGCCAGCAGCATCAGGACAGGGGGCAACGAAAAACTGTTTTTT. The encoded protein is CASSIRTGGNEKLFF.

V is TRBV5-1 and J is TRBJ2-1; D ambiguous. The CDR3 runs 16 residues. Trimming shortened V by 0 bases and J by 2 bases, and 12 bases separated the two germline ends. Per germline, CDR1 SGHRS and CDR2 YFSETQ. The CDR3 sequence is CASSLALSPAYNEQFF. For the CDR3, the DNA is TGCGCCAGCAGCTTGGCCTTGAGCCCAGCCTACAATGAGCAGTTCTTC. The entire variable domain, with the rest obtained from reference TRBV5-1 and TRBJ2-1, is as follows: KAGVTQTPRYLIKTRGQQVTLSCSPISGHRSVSWYQQTPGQGLQFLFEYFSETQRNKGNFPGRFSGRQFSNSRSEMNVSTLELGDSALYLCASSLALSPAYNEQFFGPGTRLTVL.

The genes are TRBV3-1 (or the pseudogene TRBV3-2) and TRBJ1-2; tentative D call: TRBD1 (5 bases). Germline V CDR1 and CDR2: LGHDT, YNNKEL (reference sequence). The CDR3 loop spans 14 amino acids. The ends were cut back, 4 bases at V and 4 bases at J, with 13 bases in the middle. CDR3 nucleotide sequence: TGTGCCAGCAGCCGGGGAGCAGGGATCTATGGCTACACCTTC. It specifies CASSRGAGIYGYTF.

V and J are TRBV11-2 and TRBJ2-1, with D unresolved. V was pared by 3 bases and J by 7 bases, with 7 bases between. The CDR3 is 12 residues long. Germline V CDR1 and CDR2: SGHAT, FQNNGV. CDR3 coding DNA: TGTGCCAGCAGCTTCGGGTTTAATGAGCAGTTCTTC. Translated, it gives CASSFGFNEQFF. Drawing the rest from reference TRBV11-2 and TRBJ2-1, the complete variable domain is EAGVAQSPRYKIIEKRQSVAFWCNPISGHATLYWYQQILGQGPKLLIQFQNNGVVDDSQLPKDRFSAERLKGVDSTLKIQPAKLEDSAVYLCASSFGFNEQFFGPGTRLTVL.

The sample holds one count of this clone. The V and J genes are TRBV5-1 and TRBJ2-2; 8 bases fit TRBD1. The CDR3 spans 16 residues. V shed 0 bases, J shed 7 bases, and the junction held 8 bases outside the gene matches. Per germline, CDR1 SGHRS and CDR2 YFSETQ. CDR3 sequence: CASSLATGAGVGELFF. The DNA for the CDR3 is TGCGCCAGCAGCTTGGCGACAGGGGCAGGAGTCGGGGAGCTGTTTTTT.

The genes are TRBV5-1 and TRBJ2-3, with 11 bases matching TRBD1. Looked up from germline, CDR1 is SGHRS and CDR2 is YFSETQ. V dropped 0 bases and J dropped 4; count of bases not matched to a gene: 4. The CDR3 loop spans 16 amino acids. CDR3 in DNA: TGCGCCAGCAGCTTGGGGCCGGGACAGGGGGCAGATACGCAGTATTTT. It is translated as CASSLGPGQGADTQYF.

The genes are TRBV2 and TRBJ2-3; D unclear. The ends were cut back, 6 bases at V and 3 bases at J, with 13 bases in the middle. The CDR3 is 14 amino acids. Germline CDR1 is SNHLY and CDR2 is FYNNEI. The CDR3 reads CASSGLHGTDTQYF. The CDR3 DNA reads as TGTGCCAGCAGCGGGCTGCACGGGACAGATACGCAGTATTTT.

This rearrangement joins TRBV29-1 to TRBJ1-1; 9 positions match TRBD1. CDR1 and CDR2 from the germline V gene are SQVTM and ANQGSEA. The junction had 8 bases not matched to a gene; V was cut back by 4 bases and J by 5 bases. This CDR3 is 14 amino acids long. CDR3 nucleotides: TGCAGCGTTGTACAGGGGGCGGGAGGGACTGAAGCTTTCTTT. Its translation: CSVVQGAGGTEAFF. The entire variable domain, with the rest obtained from reference TRBV29-1 and TRBJ1-1, is as follows: SAVISQKPSRDICQRGTSLTIQCQVDSQVTMMFWYRQQPGQSLTLIATANQGSEATYESGFVIDKFPISRPNLTFSTLTVSNMSPEDSSIYLCSVVQGAGGTEAFFGQGTRLTVV.

J is TRBJ1-6 and V is TRBV7-8; TRBD1 matches at 8 bases. Germline loops: CDR1 SGHVS, CDR2 FQNEAQ. V lost 3 bases to trimming and J lost 8 bases; unmatched junction nucleotides: 3. The CDR3 covers 14 residues. The CDR3, as DNA: TGTGCCAGCAGCTTGGGGACAGGAGATTCACCCCTCCACTTT. Translation gives CASSLGTGDSPLHF.

V usage is TRBV2 and J usage is TRBJ2-5; D gene uncertain. The germline V gene has CDR1 SNHLY and CDR2 FYNNEI. The CDR3 spans 13 residues. V lost 3 bases to trimming and J lost 1 base, with 6 bases between them. The CDR3 DNA follows: TGTGCCAGCAGTGAGGGCCCCCAAGAGACCCAGTACTTC. Translation gives CASSEGPQETQYF.

With respect to this clone: A read error may account for a junction end that differs from germline. The CDR3 is CASSYGGSDEKLFF. CDR3 coding DNA: TGTGCCAGCAGTTACGGCGGATCAGATGAAAAGCTGTTTTTT. This chain connects TRBV6-5 to TRBJ1-4; no firm D call. CDR1 and CDR2 (germline): MNHEY, SVGAGI. This CDR3 spans 14 amino acids.

The chain combines TRBV6-2 or TRBV6-3 with TRBJ2-2; 7 nucleotides align to TRBD1. CDR3 length: 16 residues. Germline CDR1 MNHEY, CDR2 SVGEGT. V lost 5 bases to trimming and J lost 2 bases; unmatched junction nucleotides: 8. The CDR3 is CASSLLTGVNTGELFF. The CDR3 nucleotides are TGTGCCAGCAGTCTCCTCACAGGGGTTAACACCGGGGAGCTGTTTTTT.

This chain connects TRBV5-1 to TRBJ1-1, with 10 nucleotides matching TRBD1. Germline V gene sequence: CDR1 SGHRS, CDR2 YFSETQ. Trimming cost V 2 bases and J 1 base; bases outside gene matches: 5. The CDR3 covers 16 residues. CDR3 amino acids: CASSLGDRGKNTEAFF. The DNA of the CDR3 is TGCGCCAGCAGCTTAGGGGACAGGGGCAAGAACACTGAAGCTTTCTTT.